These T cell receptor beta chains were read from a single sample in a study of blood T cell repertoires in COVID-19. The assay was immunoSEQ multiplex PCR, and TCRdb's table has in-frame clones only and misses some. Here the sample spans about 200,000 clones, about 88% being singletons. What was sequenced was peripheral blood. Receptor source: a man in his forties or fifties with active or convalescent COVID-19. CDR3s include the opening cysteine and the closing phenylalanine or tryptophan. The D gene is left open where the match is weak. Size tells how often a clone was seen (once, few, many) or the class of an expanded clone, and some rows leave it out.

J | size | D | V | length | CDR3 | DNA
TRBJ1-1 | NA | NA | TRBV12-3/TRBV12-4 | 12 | CASSYGGPEAFF | TGTGCCAGCAGTTACGGGGGGCCCGAAGCTTTCTTT
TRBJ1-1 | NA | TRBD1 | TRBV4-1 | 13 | CASSQVSRGFAFF | TGCGCCAGCAGCCAAGTTTCCAGGGGGTTTGCTTTCTTT
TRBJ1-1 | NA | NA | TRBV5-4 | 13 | CASSRGEGFGAFF | TGTGCCAGCAGCCGGGGGGAGGGCTTCGGAGCTTTCTTT
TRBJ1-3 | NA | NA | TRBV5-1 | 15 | CASSLQTDLGNTIYF | TGCGCCAGCAGCTTGCAGACAGATCTCGGAAACACCATATATTTT
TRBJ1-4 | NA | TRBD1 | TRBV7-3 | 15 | CASSSSTGVNEKLFF | TGTGCCAGCAGCTCCTCGACAGGGGTTAATGAAAAACTGTTTTTT
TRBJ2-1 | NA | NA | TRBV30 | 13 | CAWLDFSYNEQFF | TGTGCCTGGTTGGACTTTTCCTACAATGAGCAGTTCTTC
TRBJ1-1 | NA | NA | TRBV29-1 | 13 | CSVDSRGATEAFF | TGCAGCGTTGATTCCAGGGGTGCGACTGAAGCTTTCTTT
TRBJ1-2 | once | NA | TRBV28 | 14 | CASSASGPPYGYTF | TGTGCCAGCAGTGCATCAGGGCCCCCCTATGGCTACACCTTC
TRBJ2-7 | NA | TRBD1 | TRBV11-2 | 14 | CASSLETGGYEQYF | TGTGCCAGCAGCTTAGAGACAGGGGGCTACGAGCAGTACTTC
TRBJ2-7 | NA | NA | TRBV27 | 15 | CASSFKGGPPYEQYF | TGTGCCAGCAGTTTTAAAGGCGGGCCCCCCTACGAGCAGTACTTC
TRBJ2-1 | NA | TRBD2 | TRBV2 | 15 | CASNPRAGGGNEQFF | TGTGCCAGCAACCCGCGAGCGGGAGGCGGCAATGAGCAGTTCTTC
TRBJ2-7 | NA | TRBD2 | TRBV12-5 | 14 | CASGLGTSGDEQYF | TGTGCTAGTGGTTTGGGGACTAGCGGAGACGAGCAGTACTTC
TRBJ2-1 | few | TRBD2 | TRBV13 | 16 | CASSLSGGSPYDEQFF | TGTGCCAGCAGCTTATCCGGCGGGAGCCCTTACGATGAGCAGTTCTTC
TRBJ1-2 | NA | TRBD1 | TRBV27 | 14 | CASTPLTGEDGYTF | TGTGCCAGCACCCCGCTGACAGGGGAGGATGGCTACACCTTC
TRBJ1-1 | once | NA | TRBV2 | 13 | CASSEQGRTEAFF | TGTGCCAGCAGTGAACAGGGGCGCACTGAAGCTTTCTTT
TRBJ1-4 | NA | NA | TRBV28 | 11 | CASSSSEKLFF | TGTGCCAGCAGTTCTAGCGAAAAACTGTTTTTT
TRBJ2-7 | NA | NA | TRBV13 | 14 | CASSLEGGPYEQYF | TGTGCCAGCAGCTTAGAAGGGGGACCCTACGAGCAGTACTTC
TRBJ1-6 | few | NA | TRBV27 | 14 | CASSLGGISSPLHF | TGTGCCAGCAGTTTAGGCGGGATCTCTTCACCCCTCCACTTT
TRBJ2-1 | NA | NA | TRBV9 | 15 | CASSAVGDLYNEQFF | TGTGCCAGCAGCGCTGTCGGAGACCTCTACAATGAGCAGTTCTTC
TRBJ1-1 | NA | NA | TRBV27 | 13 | CASSLWSDREAFF | TGTGCCAGCAGTTTATGGTCCGACAGAGAAGCTTTCTTT
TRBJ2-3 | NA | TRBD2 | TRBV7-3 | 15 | CASSFGGSSGDTQYF | TGTGCCAGCAGCTTTGGCGGGAGCAGTGGGGATACGCAGTATTTT
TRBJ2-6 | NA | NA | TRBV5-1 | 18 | CASSLGPQASSGANVLTF | TGCGCCAGCAGCTTGGGCCCGCAGGCGAGCTCTGGGGCCAACGTCCTGACTTTC
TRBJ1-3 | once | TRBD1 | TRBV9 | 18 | CASSDPPGQFSSGNTIYF | TGTGCCAGCAGCGACCCCCCGGGACAGTTTAGCTCTGGAAACACCATATATTTT
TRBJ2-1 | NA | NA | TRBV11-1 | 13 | CASSLVGGDEQFF | TGTGCCAGCAGCTTAGTTGGAGGCGATGAGCAGTTCTTC
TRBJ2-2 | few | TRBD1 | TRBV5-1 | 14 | CASSSGQGRRELFF | TGCGCCAGCAGCTCGGGACAGGGAAGACGGGAGCTGTTTTTT
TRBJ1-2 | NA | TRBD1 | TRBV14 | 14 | CASSQDLTGEGYTF | TGTGCCAGCAGCCAAGATCTAACAGGGGAAGGCTACACCTTC
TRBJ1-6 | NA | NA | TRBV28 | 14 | CASSEGLWNSPLHF | TGTGCCAGCAGCGAGGGTTTATGGAATTCACCCCTCCACTTT
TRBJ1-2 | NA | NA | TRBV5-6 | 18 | CASSLGGGPLNLNYGYTF | TGTGCCAGCAGCTTGGGAGGGGGACCCTTGAACCTTAACTATGGCTACACCTTC
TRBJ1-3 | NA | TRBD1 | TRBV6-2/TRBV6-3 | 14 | CASSYRGRRDTIYF | TGTGCCAGCAGTTACAGGGGGCGCCGGGACACCATATATTTT
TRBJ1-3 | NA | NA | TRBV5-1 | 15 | CASSYGGSSGNTIYF | TGCGCCAGCAGCTACGGAGGGAGCTCTGGAAACACCATATATTTT
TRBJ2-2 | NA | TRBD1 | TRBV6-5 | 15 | CASSTGQGTAGELFF | TGTGCCAGCAGTACCGGACAGGGGACGGCCGGGGAGCTGTTTTTT
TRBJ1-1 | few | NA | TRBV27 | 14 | CASSLSRVNTEAFF | TGTGCCAGCAGTTTATCGAGAGTTAACACTGAAGCTTTCTTT
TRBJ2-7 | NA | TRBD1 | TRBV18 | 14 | CASSPPGQPYEQYF | TGTGCCAGCTCACCGCCGGGACAGCCCTACGAGCAGTACTTC
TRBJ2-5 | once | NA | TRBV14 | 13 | CASSRLGVETQYF | TGTGCCAGCAGCCGACTCGGAGTGGAGACCCAGTACTTC
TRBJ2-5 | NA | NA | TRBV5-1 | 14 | CASSLVSGQETQYF | TGCGCCAGCAGCTTGGTCTCAGGCCAAGAGACCCAGTACTTC
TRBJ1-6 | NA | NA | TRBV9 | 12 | CASNRDNSPLHF | TGTGCCAGCAACAGGGATAATTCACCCCTCCACTTT
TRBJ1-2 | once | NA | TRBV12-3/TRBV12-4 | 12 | CASRKQGFGYTF | TGTGCCAGCAGGAAACAGGGATTTGGCTACACCTTC
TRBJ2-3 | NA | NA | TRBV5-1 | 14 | CASSLELSTDTQYF | TGCGCCAGCAGCTTGGAACTTTCCACAGATACGCAGTATTTT
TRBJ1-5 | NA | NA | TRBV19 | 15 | CASSPGVISNQPQHF | TGTGCCAGTAGTCCAGGCGTGATTAGCAATCAGCCCCAGCATTTT
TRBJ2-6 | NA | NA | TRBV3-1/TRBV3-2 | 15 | CASTQRGSGANVLTF | TGTGCCAGCACCCAAAGGGGATCTGGGGCCAACGTCCTGACTTTC
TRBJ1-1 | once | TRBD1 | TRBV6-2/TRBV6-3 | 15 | CASSGGTGGGTEAFF | TGTGCCAGCAGTGGGGGGACAGGGGGTGGCACTGAAGCTTTCTTT
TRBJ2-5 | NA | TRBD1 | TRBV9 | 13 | CASNMGQRETQYF | TGTGCCAGCAACATGGGACAGAGGGAGACCCAGTACTTC
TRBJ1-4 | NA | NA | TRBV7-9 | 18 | CASSSSLLRQATNEKLFF | TGTGCCAGCAGCTCTAGCCTCCTCCGACAGGCAACTAATGAAAAACTGTTTTTT
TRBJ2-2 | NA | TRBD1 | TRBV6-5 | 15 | CASSLDRARTGELFF | TGTGCCAGCAGTTTAGACAGGGCGCGGACCGGGGAGCTGTTTTTT
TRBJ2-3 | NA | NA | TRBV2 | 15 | CASSERTARTDTQYF | TGTGCCAGCAGTGAACGGACAGCACGCACAGATACGCAGTATTTT
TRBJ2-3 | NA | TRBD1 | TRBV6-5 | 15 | CASSYSAGGADTQYF | TGTGCCAGCAGTTACTCGGCAGGGGGCGCGGATACGCAGTATTTT
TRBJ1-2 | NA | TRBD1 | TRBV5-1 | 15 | CASSSRTGGSDGYTF | TGCGCCAGCAGCTCACGGACAGGTGGTTCCGATGGCTACACCTTC
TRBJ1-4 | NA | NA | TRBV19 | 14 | CASRRGHIGEKLFF | TGTGCCAGTAGAAGGGGTCATATCGGCGAAAAACTGTTTTTT
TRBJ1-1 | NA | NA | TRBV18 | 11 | CASSPEYEAFF | TGTGCCAGCTCACCGGAGTATGAAGCTTTCTTT
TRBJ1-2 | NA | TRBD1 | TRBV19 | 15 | CASSIAGQGNYGYTF | TGTGCCAGTAGTATAGCGGGACAGGGGAACTATGGCTACACCTTC
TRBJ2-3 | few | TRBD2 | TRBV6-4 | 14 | CASRAAGNTDTQYF | TGTGCCAGCAGAGCAGCGGGGAACACAGATACGCAGTATTTT
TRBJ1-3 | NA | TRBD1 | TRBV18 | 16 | CASSSGTGSSGNTIYF | TGTGCCAGCTCATCCGGGACAGGAAGCTCTGGAAACACCATATATTTT
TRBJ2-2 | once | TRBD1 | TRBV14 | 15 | CASSPRDRGTGELFF | TGTGCCAGCAGCCCCCGGGACAGGGGCACCGGGGAGCTGTTTTTT
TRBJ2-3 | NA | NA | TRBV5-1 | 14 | CASSLQVDRNTQYF | TGCGCCAGCAGCCTCCAGGTAGACAGGAATACGCAGTATTTT
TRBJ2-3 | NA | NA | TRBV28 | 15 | CASDSGQGSTDTQYF | TGTGCCAGCGATTCGGGTCAGGGGTCGACAGATACGCAGTATTTT
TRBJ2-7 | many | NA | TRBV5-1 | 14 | CASSLGAGAYEQYF | TGCGCCAGCAGCTTGGGGGCAGGTGCCTACGAGCAGTACTTC
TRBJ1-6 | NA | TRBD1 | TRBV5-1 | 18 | CASSIETGGGSYNSPLHF | TGCGCCAGCAGCATTGAGACAGGGGGCGGCTCCTATAATTCACCCCTCCACTTT
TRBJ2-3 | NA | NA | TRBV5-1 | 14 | CASSLMEGTDTQYF | TGCGCCAGCAGCTTGATGGAGGGCACAGATACGCAGTATTTT